These 18 T cell receptor beta chains came from one sample sequenced in a study of T cell responses to AZD1222 COVID-19 vaccine. Produced via immunoSEQ multiplex PCR; TCRdb's table is partial and in-frame only. The sample lists roughly 100,000 clones; about 92% were seen once. Sequencing was performed on peripheral blood, taken on day 0 of AZD1222 vaccination. The source of these receptors is an adult in good health.

V usage is TRBV6-6 and J usage is TRBJ2-1, with TRBD2 identical over 8 bases. The V gene's germline CDR1 is MNHNY and CDR2 SVGAGI (reference sequence). There are 15 residues in the CDR3. V trimming: 7 bases; J trimming: 4 bases; junction bases outside the gene matches: 9. The CDR3, as DNA: TGTGCCAGCAACCCCGGGGGGGCGGGGTACAATGAGCAGTTCTTC. It yields the protein CASNPGGAGYNEQFF.

The V and J genes are TRBV2 and TRBJ1-1; 8 nucleotides agree with TRBD1. The CDR3 loop spans 14 amino acids. Germline loops: CDR1 SNHLY, CDR2 FYNNEI. After removal of 6 bases from V and 7 bases from J, the junction contained 10 bases not matched to a gene. For the CDR3, the DNA is TGTGCCAGCAGCTCAGGACAGGGATTCAGTGAAGCTTTCTTT. As protein: CASSSGQGFSEAFF.

The chain carries TRBV30 and TRBJ1-5; maybe TRBD1 (5 bases). The V gene's germline CDR1 is GTSNPN and CDR2 SVGIG (reference sequence). The CDR3 extends over 16 amino acids. Between the trimmed V and J ends, which lost 4 bases and 2 bases, there was a span of 18 bases. CDR3 residues: CAWKQAGIVGNQPQHF. DNA of the CDR3: TGTGCCTGGAAACAGGCTGGAATTGTCGGCAATCAGCCCCAGCATTTT.

This clone was seen only once. CDR3 region: CASSFRAGFGGYTF. The CDR3 DNA is TGTGCCAGCAGTTTTCGCGCGGGTTTTGGTGGCTACACCTTC. The V call is TRBV27, the J call TRBJ1-2; D not resolved. There are 14 residues in the CDR3. V gave up 3 bases and J gave up 7 bases, with 15 bases separating them. The germline V gene has CDR1 MNHEY and CDR2 SMNVEV (reference sequence).

The V gene is TRBV2, the J gene TRBJ1-1; D ambiguous. The CDR3 loop spans 12 amino acids. Trimming removed 5 bases from V and 9 bases from J, with 13 bases in between. Per germline, CDR1 SNHLY and CDR2 FYNNEI. Written as DNA, the CDR3 is TGTGCCAGCAGTTTCACTGGGTCACAAGCTTTCTTT. It encodes CASSFTGSQAFF.

V and J are TRBV5-1 and TRBJ2-7; 7 bases are a match to TRBD1. The germline V gene encodes CDR1 SGHRS and CDR2 YFSETQ. The length of the CDR3 is 16 residues. Losses at the gene ends were 2 bases for V and 0 bases for J; bases not matched to a gene: 8. In DNA, the CDR3 is TGCGCCAGCAGCTTCGGGGCGGACAGGACCTCCTACGAGCAGTACTTC. Amino acid sequence: CASSFGADRTSYEQYF.

The chain uses TRBV19 and TRBJ2-7; the D gene is possibly TRBD1 (6 bases). Germline V gene lookup returns CDR1 LNHDA and CDR2 SQIVND (reference sequence). The CDR3 runs to 13 residues. V was cut by 5 bases and J by 7 bases, with 15 bases left in between. Written as DNA, the CDR3 is TGTGCCAGTAGTTTCCCACAGGGAAGGGAGCAGTACTTC. Amino acid sequence: CASSFPQGREQYF.

This clone was counted once. The V gene is TRBV5-1, the J gene TRBJ2-2, with a tentative D call TRBD2 (5 bases). V lost 0 bases to trimming and J lost 4 bases, with 13 bases between them. There are 16 residues in the CDR3. Germline lookup yields CDR1 SGHRS and CDR2 YFSETQ. The CDR3 DNA reads as TGCGCCAGCAGCTTGGCCGTTCCGGGAACCACCGGGGAGCTGTTTTTT. It encodes CASSLAVPGTTGELFF.

The rearrangement links TRBV6-2 or TRBV6-3 to TRBJ2-5, with D tentatively TRBD1 (5 bases). This CDR3 comprises 11 residues. V dropped 4 bases and J dropped 14 bases, with 14 bases sitting between them. CDR1 MNHEY and CDR2 SVGEGT come from the germline V gene. DNA for the CDR3: TGTGCCAGCAGTTCCGTAGGTCAGGGTTACTTC. This codes for CASSSVGQGYF.

The V gene is TRBV7-2, the J gene TRBJ1-1, with TRBD1 as a possible D gene (5 bases). This CDR3 region has 14 residues. Germline V gene data show CDR1 as SGHTA and CDR2 as FQGNSA. Between the trimmed V and J ends, which lost 3 bases and 1 base, there was a span of 9 bases. The CDR3: CASSFGRENTEAFF. The CDR3 coding sequence is TGTGCCAGCAGCTTTGGCAGGGAGAACACTGAAGCTTTCTTT.

This clone was found a few times. In DNA, the CDR3 is TGTGCCAGCAGCTTAAATATGGATACGCAGTATTTT. Translating it yields CASSLNMDTQYF. The chain joins TRBV11-2 to TRBJ2-3; D call uncertain. The CDR3 runs 12 residues. Germline values: CDR1 SGHAT, CDR2 FQNNGV. With 2 bases removed from V and 6 bases from J, the gap between germline ends came to 6 bases.

J is TRBJ2-3 and V is TRBV4-1; D unresolved. CDR1 is MGHRA, CDR2 YSYEKL, per germline. V lost 5 bases, J lost 7 bases, and 13 bases lay in between. CDR3 length: 13 amino acids. CDR3 coding DNA: TGCGCCAGCAGCAACCCGAGCACGAATACGCAGTATTTT. Translating gives CASSNPSTNTQYF.

This clone was found once. The chain has TRBV5-1 and TRBJ1-6; 8 bases are a match to TRBD1. Germline V CDR1 and CDR2: SGHRS, YFSETQ. Trimming at V came to 2 bases and at J to 8 bases, leaving 9 bases not matched to a gene. The CDR3 consists of 16 residues. This CDR3 is CASSFQGQGTHSPLHF. The CDR3 DNA follows: TGCGCCAGCAGCTTTCAAGGACAGGGCACCCATTCACCCCTCCACTTT.

The CDR3 DNA reads as TGTGCCAGCAGTTCGGAGCCAGAAAATTCACCCCTCCACTTT. Translating gives CASSSEPENSPLHF. J is TRBJ1-6 and V is TRBV6-2 or TRBV6-3; D unclear. The V end was cut by 4 bases, the J end by 7 bases, with 11 bases between. The CDR3 length is 14 residues. Germline CDR1 is MNHEY and CDR2 is SVGEGT.

The J gene is TRBJ2-7, the V gene TRBV11-2; weak D call: TRBD1 (5 bases). This CDR3 is 14 amino acids long. CDR1 and CDR2 from the germline V gene are SGHAT and FQNNGV. V was cut by 0 bases and J by 5 bases, with 11 bases left in between. The CDR3 protein is CASSLDTGLHEQYF. CDR3 sequence (DNA): TGTGCCAGCAGCTTAGATACAGGATTGCACGAGCAGTACTTC.

The chain recombines TRBV7-9 with TRBJ2-2, with 8 bases matching TRBD2. This CDR3 has 15 amino acids. The germline gives CDR1 SEHNR, CDR2 FQNEAQ (reference sequence). V was clipped by 6 bases and J by 7 bases; unmatched bases: 10. The CDR3 DNA follows: TGTGCCAGCAGTCCCCTCGGGGGGGCTGGCGGGGAGCTGTTTTTT. Encoded protein: CASSPLGGAGGELFF.

The chain combines TRBV24-1 with TRBJ1-4; D not certain. CDR3 length: 13 amino acids. The V gene's germline CDR1 is KGHDR and CDR2 SFDVKD. The ends were cut back, 6 bases at V and 4 bases at J, with 8 bases in the middle. Written as DNA, the CDR3 is TGTGCCACCAGTTCTCCCCTTAATGAAAAACTGTTTTTT. It encodes CATSSPLNEKLFF.

Only one count was recorded for this clone. The chain is built from TRBV19 and TRBJ1-2; D remains unclear. Trimming removed 1 base at V and 4 bases at J, with 13 bases between. CDR3 size: 15 residues. Germline values: CDR1 LNHDA, CDR2 SQIVND (reference sequence). In DNA, the CDR3 is TGTGCCAGTAGTATAGTGGGGAGTTCTCCCTATGGCTACACCTTC. This translates into CASSIVGSSPYGYTF.